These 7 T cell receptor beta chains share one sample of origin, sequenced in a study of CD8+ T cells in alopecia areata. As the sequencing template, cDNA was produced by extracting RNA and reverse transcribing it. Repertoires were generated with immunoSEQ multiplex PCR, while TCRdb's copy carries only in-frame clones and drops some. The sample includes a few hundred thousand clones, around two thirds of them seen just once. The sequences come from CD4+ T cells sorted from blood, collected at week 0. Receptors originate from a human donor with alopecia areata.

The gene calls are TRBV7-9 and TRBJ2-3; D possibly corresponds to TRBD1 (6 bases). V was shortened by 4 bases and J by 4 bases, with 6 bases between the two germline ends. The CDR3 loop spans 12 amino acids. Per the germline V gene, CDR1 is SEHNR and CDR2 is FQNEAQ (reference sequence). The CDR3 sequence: CASSYRADTQYF. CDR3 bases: TGTGCCAGCAGCTACAGGGCAGATACGCAGTATTTT. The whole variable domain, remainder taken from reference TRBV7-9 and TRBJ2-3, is DTGVSQNPRHKITKRGQNVTFRCDPISEHNRLYWYRQTLGQGPEFLTYFQNEAQLEKSRLLSDRFSAERPKGSFSTLEIQRTEQGDSAMYLCASSYRADTQYFGPGTRLTVL.

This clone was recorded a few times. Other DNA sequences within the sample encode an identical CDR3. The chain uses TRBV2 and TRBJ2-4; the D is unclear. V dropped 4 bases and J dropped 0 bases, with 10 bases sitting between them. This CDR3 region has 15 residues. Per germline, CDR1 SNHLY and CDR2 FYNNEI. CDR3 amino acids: CASSVGQLAKNIQYF. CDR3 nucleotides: TGTGCCAGCAGTGTGGGCCAGTTAGCCAAAAACATTCAGTACTTC.

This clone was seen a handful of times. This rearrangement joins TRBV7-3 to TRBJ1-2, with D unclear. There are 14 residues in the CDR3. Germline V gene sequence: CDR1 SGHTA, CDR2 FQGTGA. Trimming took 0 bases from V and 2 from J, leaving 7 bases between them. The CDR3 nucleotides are TGTGCCAGCAGCTTAACTGGGCGGAACTATGGCTACACCTTC. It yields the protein CASSLTGRNYGYTF.

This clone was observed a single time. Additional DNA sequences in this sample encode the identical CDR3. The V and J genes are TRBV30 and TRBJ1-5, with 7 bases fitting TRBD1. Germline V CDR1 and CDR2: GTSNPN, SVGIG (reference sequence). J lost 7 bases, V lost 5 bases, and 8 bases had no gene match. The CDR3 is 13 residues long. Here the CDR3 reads CAWADRADQPQHF. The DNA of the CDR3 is TGTGCCTGGGCTGACAGGGCCGACCAGCCCCAGCATTTT.

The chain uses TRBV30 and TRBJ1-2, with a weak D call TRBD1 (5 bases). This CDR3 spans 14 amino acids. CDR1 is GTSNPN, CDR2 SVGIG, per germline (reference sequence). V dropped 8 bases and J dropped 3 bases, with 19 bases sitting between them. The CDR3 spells CAGVRRDSYYGYTF. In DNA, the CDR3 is TGTGCCGGCGTCCGCCGGGACTCGTACTATGGCTACACCTTC.

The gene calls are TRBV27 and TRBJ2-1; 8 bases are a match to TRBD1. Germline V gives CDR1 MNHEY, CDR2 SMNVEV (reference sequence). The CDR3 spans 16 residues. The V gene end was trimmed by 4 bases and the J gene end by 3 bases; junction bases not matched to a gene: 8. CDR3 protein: CASSSPGTGLYNEQFF. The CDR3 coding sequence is TGTGCCAGCAGTTCTCCCGGGACAGGCCTCTACAATGAGCAGTTCTTC.

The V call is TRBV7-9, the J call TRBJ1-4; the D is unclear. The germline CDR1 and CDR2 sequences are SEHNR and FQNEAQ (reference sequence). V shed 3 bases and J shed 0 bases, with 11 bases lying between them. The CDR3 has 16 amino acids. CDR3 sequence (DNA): TGTGCCAGCAGCTTGGAACAGACTGCAACTAATGAAAAACTGTTTTTT. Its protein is CASSLEQTATNEKLFF. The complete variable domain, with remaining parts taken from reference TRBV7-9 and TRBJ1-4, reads DTGVSQNPRHKITKRGQNVTFRCDPISEHNRLYWYRQTLGQGPEFLTYFQNEAQLEKSRLLSDRFSAERPKGSFSTLEIQRTEQGDSAMYLCASSLEQTATNEKLFFGSGTQLSVL.